The next 5 T cell receptor beta chains were all read from a single sample in a study of shared clonotypes between healthy human individuals. The assay was immunoSEQ multiplex PCR, and TCRdb's table has in-frame clones only and misses some. The data contain 2,100,000 or so clones, almost 96% of them singletons. The material sequenced was naive CD4+ T cells sorted from blood. As to subset: CD45RA+ positively selected. The receptors stem from a man aged 18 to 29 in good health.

This sequence joins TRBV6-1 and TRBJ2-2; 12 nucleotides agree with TRBD2. Trimming cost V 6 bases and J 7 bases; bases outside gene matches: 6. The length of the CDR3 is 15 residues. In germline, CDR1 is MNHNS, CDR2 SASEGT. The CDR3 region is CASRGGLAGSGELFF. DNA of the CDR3: TGTGCCAGCAGGGGAGGACTAGCGGGAAGCGGGGAGCTGTTTTTT.

The J gene is TRBJ2-1, the V gene TRBV14; D possibly corresponds to TRBD2 (6 bases). This CDR3 contains 12 residues. The V end was cut by 4 bases, the J end by 12 bases, with 13 bases between. The V gene's germline CDR1 is SGHDN and CDR2 FVKESK. The CDR3: CASSPHGGLQFF. The DNA for the CDR3 is TGTGCCAGCAGCCCCCATGGGGGGTTGCAGTTCTTC.

The genes are TRBV5-6 and TRBJ2-5; a possible D gene is TRBD2 (6 bases). Deletions cut 0 bases from V and 4 bases from J, with 16 bases between. CDR3 length equals 16 residues. Germline CDR1 and CDR2: SGHDT and YYEEEE. As DNA, the CDR3 is TGTGCCAGCAGCTTGGGACTAGTTGGTTTTGGAGAGACCCAGTACTTC. Its translation: CASSLGLVGFGETQYF.

This chain joins TRBV25-1 and TRBJ1-6, with TRBD1 matching over 8 bases. V trimming: 4 bases; J trimming: 9 bases; junction bases outside the gene matches: 5. Per the germline V gene, CDR1 is MGHDK and CDR2 is SYGVNS. The CDR3 consists of 14 residues. The CDR3 is CASSGQGALSPLHF. The DNA of the CDR3 is TGTGCCAGCAGTGGGCAGGGGGCTCTTTCACCCCTCCACTTT.

The rearrangement links TRBV10-3 to TRBJ1-5; D is unresolved. Trimming took 7 bases from V and 3 from J, leaving 10 bases between them. CDR3 length: 13 residues. Germline V gives CDR1 ENHRY, CDR2 SYGVKD. The CDR3 DNA follows: TGTGCCATCACACGGGCAGTCAATCAGCCCCAGCATTTT. Translating gives CAITRAVNQPQHF.